This record concerns one T cell receptor beta chain sequence. The antigen is not known. Exclusion of patients followed from uncontrolled infection, other autoimmune disease, pregnancy or lactation. Clinical symptoms, serum thyroxine and TRAb, thyroid ultrasound and orbital computed tomography together formed the diagnostic basis. The data belong to a study of T cells in Graves' hyperthyroidism and ophthalmopathy. General study results and limits: The model foresaw ophthalmopathy a median about 6.5 months prior to onset.

The CDR3 sequence is 17 residues long. V shed 4 bases, J shed 0 bases, and the junction held 10 bases outside the gene matches. Germline V gives CDR1 LGHDT, CDR2 YNNKEL (reference sequence). Researchers took RNA transcripts and amplified the TCR beta CDR3 regions from them. A first-round RT-PCR of the TCR CDR3 used the HTBI primer set. TCRdb recomputed calls from the multiplex PCR reads with MiXCR, one row per CDR3 protein. Of 280,000 or so distinct CDR3 sequences listed, roughly 15% are singletons. The rearrangement links TRBV3-1 to TRBJ2-5; 8 positions match TRBD2. Sequencing was carried out using blood. The sequence derives from a woman aged 45-65 years with Graves' hyperthyroidism that later progressed to Graves' ophthalmopathy. Here the CDR3 reads CASSPTSGGMYQETQYF. DNA of the CDR3: TGTGCCAGCAGCCCGACCTCGGGGGGGATGTACCAAGAGACCCAGTACTTC.